The T cell receptor (beta chain) described here comes from a study of blood T cell repertoires in COVID-19. For the study at large: Some COVID-19 samples were acute and others convalescent; all came from the United States, Italy and Spain.

Trimming shortened V by 4 bases and J by 3 bases, and 11 bases separated the two germline ends. Germline CDR1 reads SGHRS; CDR2 reads YFSETQ. The CDR3 spans 14 residues. Sequencing used immunoSEQ multiplex PCR; TCRdb keeps in-frame clones, though not all of them. The sample shows under 450,000 clones, about 86% of them seen only once. This receptor was obtained from a woman aged 60-70 years with COVID-19, enrolled during active disease. The rearrangement joins TRBV5-1 to TRBJ1-3, with D possibly matching TRBD1 (6 bases). The sample was peripheral blood. In nucleotides, the CDR3 is TGCGCCAGCAGCATACAGGGAAATGGAAACACCATATATTTT. This translates into CASSIQGNGNTIYF.